Described below is a single T cell receptor beta chain sequence and its context. Its antigen is still unknown. The CDR3 is made up of 16 amino acids. Deletions cut 2 bases from V and 2 bases from J, with 14 bases between. The germline gives CDR1 MNHEY, CDR2 SVGAGI. This sample is drawn from a study of early T cells in non-severe SARS-CoV-2 infection. Study details: Sequencing of bulk RNA from unsorted whole blood was done, without chain pairing. Study results and limitations: The VDJdb matching leaned toward anti-spike CD8 responses and overlooked private and CD4 specificities.

The protocol attached unique molecular identifiers to individual cDNA molecules. TCRdb recomputed calls from the 5' RACE reads with MiXCR, one row per CDR3 protein. Found here are tens of thousands of distinct CDR3 sequences, more than 6% of them singletons; the top ten hold about 4%. This chain connects TRBV6-5 to TRBJ2-3; a weak D match, TRBD1 (6 bases). What was sequenced was whole blood. The sequence was obtained from an adult who was a healthcare worker with PCR-confirmed SARS-CoV-2 infection or an uninfected control (not recorded which). DNA for the CDR3: TGTGCCAGCAGTTACACTTTGGCAGGGGCCACAGATACGCAGTATTTT. Protein: CASSYTLAGATDTQYF.